This T cell receptor beta chain was identified in a study of blood T cell repertoires in COVID-19. Germline V lookup: CDR1 MNHEY, CDR2 SVGAGI. V shed 6 bases and J shed 6 bases, with 18 bases lying between them. The length of the CDR3 is 15 residues. How the authors handled the data: Estimates of nucleated cell counts were drawn from the amplification of reference gene primers. This table comes from immunoSEQ multiplex PCR, and its TCRdb copy is limited to in-frame clones, with some not included. For V, J and clone size, that table is used; D and trimming come from the DNA. The sample comprises around 200,000 clones, 70% to 85% of which are singletons, and approximately 7% rests with the top ten.

The sequence derives from a human donor in a cohort sampled during active COVID-19. Sequenced: peripheral blood. The chain joins TRBV6-5 to TRBJ2-1; D is possibly TRBD2 (5 bases). CDR3 in amino acids: CASSSIGSGGNEQFF. The CDR3 DNA sequence: TGTGCCAGCAGCAGCATCGGCAGCGGAGGCAATGAGCAGTTCTTC.